These 28 T cell receptor beta chains originate from one sample sequenced in a study of identical twins. TCRdb re-called the 5' RACE reads through MiXCR, storing one row per CDR3 protein. This table holds some 300,000 distinct CDR3 sequences, about 12% found once. The same specimen was also included in a second study, on yellow fever vaccine responses in identical twins.

The sample comprised CD8+ T cells sorted from blood. The receptors stem from a woman aged 18-30 years in good health.

This clonotype has more than one count but fewer than ten. The genes are TRBV25-1 and TRBJ2-2; unclear D gene. The germline V and J ends were trimmed by 1 base and 3 bases, with 6 bases remaining between them. Germline CDR1 is MGHDK and CDR2 is SYGVNS. The CDR3 is 14 residues long. The CDR3 reads CASSESSDTGELFF. The CDR3 DNA sequence: TGTGCCAGCAGTGAATCTTCCGACACCGGGGAGCTGTTTTTT.

V and J are TRBV3-1 and TRBJ2-7; 8 nucleotides align to TRBD2. The CDR3 contains 17 residues. Losses at the gene ends were 0 bases for V and 4 bases for J; bases not matched to a gene: 11. In germline, CDR1 is LGHDT, CDR2 YNNKEL (reference sequence). In nucleotides, the CDR3 is TGTGCCAGCAGCCAAGAGGGCGGCGAGCGGGAGTTTTACGAGCAGTACTTC. Residues: CASSQEGGEREFYEQYF.

Written as DNA, the CDR3 is TGTGCCAGCGGGGGGGATAAGGGCTACACCTTC. This translates into CASGGDKGYTF. V and J are TRBV12-3 or TRBV12-4 and TRBJ1-2; TRBD1 is a possible D gene (5 bases). This CDR3 is built from 11 residues. The germline V and J ends were trimmed by 8 bases and 8 bases, with 12 bases remaining between them.

This clonotype was seen a handful of times. The chain couples TRBV6-1 to TRBJ1-1; D perhaps matches TRBD1 (5 bases). There are 14 residues in the CDR3. Germline V gene data show CDR1 as MNHNS and CDR2 as SASEGT. V lost 4 bases and J lost 3, with 12 bases in between. The CDR3: CASSAGPADTEAFF. The CDR3, as DNA: TGTGCCAGCAGTGCGGGACCGGCGGACACTGAAGCTTTCTTT.

This rearrangement joins TRBV2 to TRBJ2-7, with 7 bases lining up with TRBD1. CDR1 and CDR2 (germline): SNHLY, FYNNEI. There are 13 residues in the CDR3. The J segment lost 4 bases and the V segment lost 8 bases, leaving 8 bases of the junction unmatched. The DNA of the CDR3 is TGTGCCAGCCGGGACAGCCCGAGTTACGAGCAGTACTTC. The encoded protein is CASRDSPSYEQYF.

This clonotype was recorded many times. This chain connects TRBV4-1 to TRBJ2-3; D not resolved. V was cut by 3 bases and J by 2 bases, with 9 bases left in between. This CDR3 comprises 14 residues. Germline lookup yields CDR1 MGHRA and CDR2 YSYEKL. In DNA, the CDR3 is TGCGCCAGCAGCCAGGTAGTCCCCACAGATACGCAGTATTTT. Translated, it gives CASSQVVPTDTQYF.

The rearrangement joins TRBV2 to TRBJ2-1, with a weak D call TRBD2 (6 bases). In germline, CDR1 is SNHLY, CDR2 FYNNEI. The CDR3 is made up of 17 amino acids. V was trimmed by 3 bases and J by 0 bases, leaving 15 bases between them. Here the CDR3 reads CASSDLADTNSYNEQFF. The DNA for the CDR3 is TGTGCCAGCAGTGACTTAGCGGACACTAACTCCTACAATGAGCAGTTCTTC.

This chain joins TRBV11-2 and TRBJ2-3; the D gene could be TRBD1 or TRBD2 (5 bases each). The germline CDR1 and CDR2 sequences are SGHAT and FQNNGV. The CDR3 loop spans 15 amino acids. V shed 2 bases and J shed 4 bases, with 13 bases lying between them. The CDR3 protein is CASSLFWGSADTQYF. CDR3 coding DNA: TGTGCCAGCAGCTTATTTTGGGGGAGTGCAGATACGCAGTATTTT.

This chain links TRBV6-6 with TRBJ2-7; D may be TRBD1 (6 bases). The CDR3 covers 12 residues. Germline CDR1 is MNHNY and CDR2 is SVGAGI (reference sequence). Trimming took off 5 bases at V and 6 bases at J, with 11 bases between the two ends. Here the CDR3 reads CASSPDSFEQYF. In DNA form, the CDR3 reads TGTGCCAGCAGTCCGGACAGCTTCGAGCAGTACTTC.

The chain has TRBV7-9 and TRBJ2-2, with unresolved D. V shed 4 bases and J shed 3 bases, with 15 bases lying between them. Germline V gene data show CDR1 as SEHNR and CDR2 as FQNEAQ (reference sequence). The CDR3 is made up of 16 amino acids. In DNA, the CDR3 is TGTGCCAGCAGCTCACCCCTAGGCGCGTACACCGGGGAGCTGTTTTTT. Its translation is CASSSPLGAYTGELFF.

The V gene is TRBV7-9, the J gene TRBJ2-7; maybe TRBD1 (6 bases). The length of the CDR3 is 13 residues. Germline lookup yields CDR1 SEHNR and CDR2 FQNEAQ (reference sequence). The V gene lost 4 bases and the J gene lost 3 bases, with 10 bases spanning the gap. The CDR3 protein is CASSSAGDYEQYF. CDR3 DNA sequence: TGTGCCAGCAGCTCTGCAGGGGACTACGAGCAGTACTTC.

This clonotype came up a few times. J is TRBJ2-1 and V is TRBV7-9, with 8 bases fitting TRBD2. The V gene's germline CDR1 is SEHNR and CDR2 FQNEAQ (reference sequence). The length of the CDR3 is 15 residues. Unmatched junction bases numbered 7, after V lost 5 bases and J lost 4 bases. CDR3 amino acids: CASSPRRGAYNEQFF. In DNA, the CDR3 is TGTGCCAGCAGCCCCCGGCGGGGGGCGTACAATGAGCAGTTCTTC. Filled out from reference TRBV7-9 and TRBJ2-1, the complete variable domain reads DTGVSQNPRHKITKRGQNVTFRCDPISEHNRLYWYRQTLGQGPEFLTYFQNEAQLEKSRLLSDRFSAERPKGSFSTLEIQRTEQGDSAMYLCASSPRRGAYNEQFFGPGTRLTVL.

The rearrangement uses TRBV12-3 or TRBV12-4 and TRBJ1-2; D possibly corresponds to TRBD1 (5 bases). This CDR3 comprises 14 residues. Trimming cost V 2 bases and J 0 bases, with 7 bases left between them. The chain's CDR3 is CASSLSGANYGYTF. The CDR3 region has the DNA TGTGCCAGCAGTTTATCGGGGGCTAACTATGGCTACACCTTC.

V gene TRBV9 combines with J gene TRBJ1-1; 8 positions match TRBD1. V was clipped by 2 bases and J by 6 bases; unmatched bases: 9. This CDR3 spans 15 amino acids. CDR1 and CDR2 from the germline V gene are SGDLS and YYNGEE. Written as DNA, the CDR3 is TGTGCCAGCAGCGTGGCAGGGGGCAAGTTCGCTGAAGCTTTCTTT. Its translation: CASSVAGGKFAEAFF.

CDR3 bases: TGTGCCAGCAGCTTAGGGTGGGAGGTTGACTTCAATGAGCAGTTCTTC. This encodes CASSLGWEVDFNEQFF. J is TRBJ2-1 and V is TRBV7-2, with D perhaps TRBD2 (6 bases). Per the germline V gene, CDR1 is SGHTA and CDR2 is FQGNSA. The V and J ends lost 1 base and 6 bases respectively, with 16 bases between them. The CDR3 runs 16 residues.

V gene TRBV3-1 combines with J gene TRBJ2-1; no definite D call. The CDR3 has 17 residues. Trimming removed 0 bases at V and 1 base at J, with 13 bases between. The germline V gene has CDR1 LGHDT and CDR2 YNNKEL (reference sequence). CDR3 in DNA: TGTGCCAGCAGCCAAGACGGCAGGTGGGCTTCCTACAATGAGCAGTTCTTC. Residues: CASSQDGRWASYNEQFF.

There are a few counts of this clonotype. V is TRBV7-2 and J is TRBJ2-2, with 9 positions matching TRBD1. Germline V gives CDR1 SGHTA, CDR2 FQGNSA. The CDR3 covers 15 residues. J was trimmed by 5 bases and V by 4 bases; bases with no gene match: 5. The chain's CDR3 is CASSWTGTGTGELFF. The CDR3 DNA sequence: TGTGCCAGCAGCTGGACCGGGACAGGGACCGGGGAGCTGTTTTTT.

This clonotype was seen only a few times. The chain combines TRBV12-3 or TRBV12-4 with TRBJ2-5; D is uncertain. This CDR3 comprises 13 residues. V dropped 5 bases and J dropped 2 bases, with 9 bases sitting between them. Here the CDR3 DNA reads TGTGCCAGCAGTATACAGCCTCAAGAGACCCAGTACTTC. Encoded protein: CASSIQPQETQYF.

The V gene is TRBV3-1, the J gene TRBJ2-5; D unclear. Trimming stripped 6 bases from V and 1 base from J, with 9 bases between. CDR1 LGHDT and CDR2 YNNKEL come from the germline V gene (reference sequence). This CDR3 has 13 amino acids. The DNA of the CDR3 is TGTGCCAGCAGGGATTCCGGCCAAGAGACCCAGTACTTC. This sequence encodes CASRDSGQETQYF.

Many counts were recorded for this clonotype. The V call is TRBV14, the J call TRBJ2-1; 10 bases map to TRBD1. Per germline, CDR1 SGHDN and CDR2 FVKESK. CDR3 length equals 16 residues. Losses at the gene ends were 2 bases for V and 8 bases for J; bases not matched to a gene: 9. Here the CDR3 reads CASSQLLTGGLDEQFF. In nucleotides, the CDR3 is TGTGCCAGCAGCCAATTATTGACAGGGGGCTTGGATGAGCAGTTCTTC.

The rearrangement links TRBV12-3 or TRBV12-4 to TRBJ2-5; a weak D match, TRBD2 (5 bases). The V end lost 2 bases, the J end lost 4 bases, and 11 bases lay between the germline ends. The CDR3 runs to 14 residues. The CDR3 spells CASSLNRAGETQYF. The CDR3 DNA reads TGTGCCAGCAGTTTAAATCGGGCGGGAGAGACCCAGTACTTC.

The chain joins TRBV14 to TRBJ1-2; D remains unclear. The V gene's germline CDR1 is SGHDN and CDR2 FVKESK. The CDR3 has 14 amino acids. The ends were cut back, 1 base at V and 4 bases at J, with 10 bases in the middle. Written as DNA, the CDR3 is TGTGCCAGCAGCCAAGTAGGCACCGCCTATGGCTACACCTTC. This translates into CASSQVGTAYGYTF.

This clonotype was seen only a few times. V and J are TRBV4-1 and TRBJ1-5; D gene unclear. Germline V gene data show CDR1 as MGHRA and CDR2 as YSYEKL. This CDR3 region has 15 residues. The V and J ends lost 3 bases and 7 bases respectively, with 16 bases between them. CDR3 DNA: TGCGCCAGCAGCCACCTGGACTCCACCGGGCAGCCCCAGCATTTT. This sequence encodes CASSHLDSTGQPQHF.

This clonotype showed up just a few times. The genes are TRBV21-1 and TRBJ2-7; TRBD2, the table's D call, lacks a check against the DNA. TRBV21-1 is a documented pseudogene. CDR3 length: 14 residues. The CDR3 DNA sequence: TGTGCCAGACTAGCGGGGGGTCGCTCCTACGAGCAGTACGTC. This gives the protein CARLAGGRSYEQYV.

The rearrangement links TRBV25-1 to TRBJ2-1; maybe TRBD1 (5 bases). CDR3 size: 14 residues. V lost 2 bases, J lost 3 bases, and 8 bases lay in between. The germline CDR1 and CDR2 sequences are MGHDK and SYGVNS. The DNA for the CDR3 is TGTGCCAGCAGTGAACCAGGGCTCTACAATGAGCAGTTCTTC. This encodes CASSEPGLYNEQFF.

This clonotype was detected ten times or more. The rearrangement joins TRBV4-1 to TRBJ1-1, with 11 bases identical to TRBD1. This CDR3 contains 15 residues. CDR1 is MGHRA and CDR2 is YSYEKL in the germline V gene. J lost 2 bases, V lost 5 bases, and 4 bases had no gene match. This CDR3 is CASSSRTGGNTEAFF. In nucleotides, the CDR3 is TGCGCCAGCAGCTCAAGGACAGGGGGCAACACTGAAGCTTTCTTT.

The chain carries TRBV7-9 and TRBJ2-5; 10 bases align to TRBD2. This CDR3 is 16 amino acids long. Germline values: CDR1 SEHNR, CDR2 FQNEAQ (reference sequence). The V segment lost 5 bases and the J segment 1 base; nucleotides outside the gene matches: 7. The CDR3 reads CASSPVSGGTQETQYF. In nucleotides, the CDR3 is TGTGCCAGCAGCCCCGTTAGCGGGGGGACCCAAGAGACCCAGTACTTC.

This clonotype appeared many times. The V gene is TRBV5-1, the J gene TRBJ2-5; 10 nucleotides match TRBD2. Per the germline V gene, CDR1 is SGHRS and CDR2 is YFSETQ. J gave up 2 bases and V 2 bases, and 3 bases lay outside the gene matches. The CDR3 is 15 residues long. The CDR3 DNA reads TGCGCCAGCAGCTTAGCGGGAGGGCCGCAAGAGACCCAGTACTTC. Its protein is CASSLAGGPQETQYF.